This T cell receptor beta chain was documented in a study of OX40 agonist ivuxolimab in advanced cancers. Study-level background: Each patient was given ivuxolimab into a vein every 2 weeks, at 0.01 to 10 mg/kg. People who had prior anti-PD-1, anti-PD-L1 or anti-CTLA-4 therapy could take part, and about 37% had some.

Method: immunoSEQ multiplex PCR; TCRdb's copy keeps in-frame clones and lacks some. The table lists 20,000 to 25,000 clones, 65% to 85% of them singletons, with around 23% in the top ten. General study results and limits: Low normalized T-cell clonal expansion was also seen in some nonresponders. The study observed clonal expansion of CD4+ and CD8+ blood T cells by week 6 at 0.1 to 3.0 mg/kg.

Of note for this clone: Its cognate antigen is unknown.

The CDR3 has 15 residues. In germline, CDR1 is MNHNY, CDR2 SVGAGI (reference sequence). V shed 5 bases, J shed 4 bases, and the junction held 5 bases outside the gene matches. The gene calls are TRBV6-6 and TRBJ1-3; TRBD1 matches 10 bases. The sequenced sample was CD4+ or CD8+ T cells sorted from blood, obtained in a trial of the OX40 agonist ivuxolimab. The sequence was collected from an adult with an advanced solid tumor such as melanoma, head and neck, liver or kidney cancer. The CDR3 DNA sequence: TGTGCCAGCAGTAGGGGACAGGGGTCCGGAAACACCATATATTTT. It codes for CASSRGQGSGNTIYF.